Following are 24 T cell receptor beta chains from one sample sequenced in a study of T cell responses to AZD1222 COVID-19 vaccine. Profiling relied on immunoSEQ multiplex PCR, and the TCRdb table lists in-frame clones only, not all of them. Seen here are tens of thousands of clones, around 87% observed once, and the top ten hold just over 30%. The sample was peripheral blood, taken on day 0 of AZD1222 vaccination. Receptors were obtained from an adult in good health.

There are a few counts of this clone. The V call is TRBV19, the J call TRBJ1-3; D not certain. Germline CDR1 and CDR2: LNHDA and SQIVND (reference sequence). Trimming pared 3 bases from V and 3 bases from J, leaving 3 bases between. This CDR3 has 12 amino acids. CDR3 sequence (DNA): TGTGCCAGTAGTATGGGTGGAAACACCATATATTTT. Its protein product is CASSMGGNTIYF.

This clone was recorded a few times. In DNA, the CDR3 is TGCGCCAGCAGCCCCGGACAGGGAACCGGCGAGCAGTACTTC. It yields the protein CASSPGQGTGEQYF. V is TRBV10-1 and J is TRBJ2-7; TRBD1 agrees at 8 bases. The CDR3 contains 14 residues. From germline, CDR1 is WNHNN and CDR2 SYGVQD (reference sequence). V lost 6 bases to trimming and J lost 6 bases; unmatched junction nucleotides: 10.

The chain couples TRBV2 to TRBJ2-7; the D is unclear. The germline V and J ends were trimmed by 5 bases and 2 bases, with 13 bases remaining between them. Per the germline V gene, CDR1 is SNHLY and CDR2 is FYNNEI. The CDR3 runs to 14 residues. In DNA, the CDR3 is TGTGCCAGCAGTCCGACCCCGGACCCCTACGAGCAGTACTTC. Residues: CASSPTPDPYEQYF.

This chain uses TRBV12-3 or TRBV12-4 with TRBJ2-7; 8 bases are shared with TRBD1. The CDR3 runs 10 residues. The trim removed 5 bases at V and 12 bases at J, leaving 3 bases unmatched. The CDR3 region is CASSRGTGYF. CDR3 nucleotide sequence: TGTGCCAGCAGTCGGGGGACAGGGTACTTC.

This clone was observed a handful of times. The chain combines TRBV9 with TRBJ1-1; TRBD1 matches 7 bases. The CDR3 extends over 15 amino acids. The V gene's germline CDR1 is SGDLS and CDR2 YYNGEE. Trimming removed 3 bases from V and 5 bases from J; junction bases left unmatched: 10. This CDR3 reads CASSASPLTGTEAFF. CDR3 DNA sequence: TGTGCCAGCAGCGCGAGTCCGCTGACAGGGACTGAAGCTTTCTTT. Combining the CDR3 with reference TRBV9 and TRBJ1-1 gives the whole variable domain DSGVTQTPKHLITATGQRVTLRCSPRSGDLSVYWYQQSLDQGLQFLIQYYNGEERAKGNILERFSAQQFPDLHSELNLSSLELGDSALYFCASSASPLTGTEAFFGQGTRLTVV.

This chain links TRBV7-3 with TRBJ2-5; the match to TRBD2 covers 14 bases. The length of the CDR3 is 16 residues. The V gene's germline CDR1 is SGHTA and CDR2 FQGTGA. The ends lost 4 bases at V and 4 bases at J; junction bases unmatched: 5. Written as DNA, the CDR3 is TGTGCCAGCAGCTCTGGACTAGCGGGAGGCGGAGAGACCCAGTACTTC. It is translated as CASSSGLAGGGETQYF.

This clone was found once. The V and J genes are TRBV19 and TRBJ2-3; 9 bases align to TRBD1. The germline V gene encodes CDR1 LNHDA and CDR2 SQIVND (reference sequence). CDR3 size: 13 residues. Germline trimming cut 9 bases from V and 8 bases from J; bases unmatched to any gene: 9. The CDR3: CASRDGTGTTQYF. CDR3 bases: TGTGCCAGCCGGGACGGGACAGGGACTACGCAGTATTTT.

CDR3 amino acids: CASSDYGRETQYF. Written as DNA, the CDR3 is TGTGCCAGCAGTGATTACGGGCGAGAGACCCAGTACTTC. V and J are TRBV2 and TRBJ2-5; D uncertain. The CDR3 sequence is 13 residues long. Deletions cut 3 bases from V and 4 bases from J, with 9 bases between. CDR1 and CDR2 from the germline V gene are SNHLY and FYNNEI.

V and J are TRBV4-2 and TRBJ1-2, with a weak D call TRBD1 (6 bases). CDR3 size: 17 residues. Germline-derived CDR1 and CDR2 are LGHNA and YNFKEQ. Trimming removed 4 bases at V and 3 bases at J, with 21 bases between. CDR3 nucleotide sequence: TGTGCCAGCAGCCTAGAGACAGGTAGCTTGGGGTACTATGGCTACACCTTC. It specifies CASSLETGSLGYYGYTF.

The gene calls are TRBV27 and TRBJ1-6, with D possibly being TRBD1 (5 bases). The CDR3 totals 14 residues. V lost 1 base to trimming and J lost 9 bases, with 10 bases between them. The V gene's germline CDR1 is MNHEY and CDR2 SMNVEV (reference sequence). The CDR3 DNA reads TGTGCCAGCAGTTTATGGGAGGGGCGTTCACCCCTCCACTTT. Amino acids: CASSLWEGRSPLHF.

The V and J genes are TRBV6-5 and TRBJ2-7; 11 bases agree with TRBD2. V trimming: 6 bases; J trimming: 1 base; junction bases outside the gene matches: 5. The CDR3 is 15 residues long. CDR1 and CDR2 (germline): MNHEY, SVGAGI. In DNA, the CDR3 is TGTGCCAGCAGATCGTGGACTAGCGGGTCCTACGAGCAGTACTTC. It yields the protein CASRSWTSGSYEQYF.

The CDR3 DNA reads as TGTGCCAGCAATAGGGCAGGGGTATACGAGCAGTACTTC. Protein product: CASNRAGVYEQYF. The chain carries TRBV28 and TRBJ2-7; D possibly corresponds to TRBD1 (6 bases). V dropped 7 bases and J dropped 4 bases, with 14 bases sitting between them. This CDR3 has 13 residues. Germline V gives CDR1 MDHEN, CDR2 SYDVKM.

The chain uses TRBV13 and TRBJ2-3; possible D gene TRBD1, 5 bases. Trimming cost V 2 bases and J 5 bases, with 14 bases left between them. Germline CDR1 reads PRHDT; CDR2 reads FYEKMQ (reference sequence). The length of the CDR3 is 15 residues. The CDR3 loop is CASSLLERQGDTQYF. DNA for the CDR3: TGTGCCAGCAGCTTATTGGAAAGGCAGGGAGATACGCAGTATTTT.

This chain joins TRBV27 and TRBJ2-5; no reliable D call. This CDR3 comprises 14 residues. V lost 2 bases and J 2 bases, leaving 9 bases between the germline ends. Germline values: CDR1 MNHEY, CDR2 SMNVEV (reference sequence). In DNA, the CDR3 is TGTGCCAGCAGTTTAGGGCCGGTACAAGAGACCCAGTACTTC. Translation gives CASSLGPVQETQYF.

The chain employs TRBV5-4 and TRBJ2-7; TRBD1 agrees at 8 bases. Losses at the gene ends were 4 bases for V and 4 bases for J; bases not matched to a gene: 10. The CDR3 runs to 15 residues. CDR1 and CDR2 from the germline V gene are SGHNT and YYREEE (reference sequence). CDR3 sequence reads: CASSQNGQGRYEQYF. The CDR3, as DNA: TGTGCCAGCAGCCAAAACGGACAGGGTCGGTACGAGCAGTACTTC.

The chain has TRBV9 and TRBJ2-2; TRBD2 might be the D (6 bases). The germline gives CDR1 SGDLS, CDR2 YYNGEE. This CDR3 contains 15 residues. V was clipped by 0 bases and J by 2 bases, with 8 bases between them. DNA of the CDR3: TGTGCCAGCAGCGTAGTAGCGGCAAACACCGGGGAGCTGTTTTTT. Translation: CASSVVAANTGELFF.

In its sample, this clone was seen once. V is TRBV18 and J is TRBJ2-7, with D perhaps matching TRBD1 or TRBD2 (6 bases each). This CDR3 contains 12 residues. V gave up 3 bases and J gave up 5 bases, with 8 bases separating them. Germline V gene lookup returns CDR1 KGHSH and CDR2 LQKENI. In nucleotides, the CDR3 is TGTGCCAGCTCACCTAGGGGGGACGAGCAGTACTTC. It encodes CASSPRGDEQYF. Full variable domain (outside the CDR3, taken from reference TRBV18 and TRBJ2-7): NAGVMQNPRHLVRRRGQEARLRCSPMKGHSHVYWYRQLPEEGLKFMVYLQKENIIDESGMPKERFSAEFPKEGPSILRIQQVVRGDSAAYFCASSPRGDEQYFGPGTRLTVT.

The chain employs TRBV6-4 and TRBJ2-1; TRBD2 aligns across 11 bases. Germline CDR1 and CDR2: MRHNA and SNTAGT. The CDR3 has 15 residues. J gave up 8 bases and V 0 bases, and 3 bases lay outside the gene matches. The CDR3 DNA follows: TGTGCCAGCAGTGACTCTCTAGCGGGAGGCGATGAGCAGTTCTTC. This codes for CASSDSLAGGDEQFF.

This sequence joins TRBV7-9 and TRBJ2-5; the match to TRBD2 covers 7 bases. Germline CDR1 SEHNR, CDR2 FQNEAQ (reference sequence). With V trimmed by 6 bases and J by 5 bases, 12 bases remained unmatched. CDR3 size: 15 residues. This CDR3 reads CASSFLGGSTETQYF. CDR3 nucleotide sequence: TGTGCCAGCAGTTTCCTTGGCGGGAGCACGGAGACCCAGTACTTC.

V and J are TRBV29-1 and TRBJ1-1; a possible D gene is TRBD1 (6 bases). Germline CDR1 SQVTM, CDR2 ANQGSEA. Trimming removed 8 bases at V and 4 bases at J, with 14 bases between. CDR3 length equals 12 residues. CDR3 coding DNA: TGCAGCACACAGGGTTGGGTCACTGAAGCTTTCTTT. Its protein is CSTQGWVTEAFF.

The genes are TRBV27 and TRBJ2-7; D unresolved. This CDR3 has 13 residues. Germline CDR1 is MNHEY and CDR2 is SMNVEV (reference sequence). The V and J ends lost 7 bases and 0 bases respectively, with 10 bases between them. CDR3 DNA: TGTGCCAGCACACCCTCGGGCTCCTACGAGCAGTACTTC. Its translation: CASTPSGSYEQYF.

There are a few counts of this clone. The rearrangement uses TRBV28 and TRBJ1-5; 10 bases agree with TRBD1. Per the germline V gene, CDR1 is MDHEN and CDR2 is SYDVKM. After removal of 3 bases from V and 6 bases from J, the junction contained 8 bases not matched to a gene. The CDR3 is made up of 16 amino acids. CDR3 DNA: TGTGCCAGCAGTTTGTTGACAGGGGGCATAGGTCAGCCCCAGCATTTT. This gives the protein CASSLLTGGIGQPQHF.

The CDR3 coding sequence is TGCGCCAGCAGCCATAATCTACAGGAATCCGGGGCCAACGTCCTGACTTTC. This sequence encodes CASSHNLQESGANVLTF. V gene TRBV4-1 combines with J gene TRBJ2-6; TRBD1 might be the D (5 bases). The germline CDR1 and CDR2 sequences are MGHRA and YSYEKL. Trimming took off 3 bases at V and 4 bases at J, with 16 bases between the two ends. The CDR3 totals 17 residues.

The V gene is TRBV6-2 or TRBV6-3, the J gene TRBJ2-3; D is ambiguous. The CDR3 totals 16 residues. V lost 5 bases, J lost 2 bases, and 17 bases lay in between. The germline V gene has CDR1 MNHEY and CDR2 SVGEGT. CDR3 DNA sequence: TGTGCCAGCAGTCCCCCGTTCGGCGGAATCACAGATACGCAGTATTTT. It specifies CASSPPFGGITDTQYF.